This T cell receptor (beta chain) was captured by sequencing in a study of T cell responses to AZD1222 COVID-19 vaccine (dated by TCRdb to the early 2020s). In terms of the full investigation: AZD1222 recipients whose second dose came at about 4 weeks and those whose second dose came at about 12 weeks were combined into one group, since spike-specific TCR depth and breadth did not differ between the two schedules. A total of 233 trial participants underwent TCR sequencing, of whom 200 to 220 had received two doses of AZD1222 and 26 had received two doses of the MenACWY control vaccine. Trial participants were enrolled into age subgroups of 18-55, 56-69 and 70-plus years, which contained approximately 150, 28 and 58 TCR-sequenced participants, respectively.

The CDR3 regions of human TCRbeta chains were analyzed by immunosequencing. The paper's processing steps were these. Repertoire TCRs were matched against a reference library of SARS-CoV-2-specific TCRs generated with the MIRA antigen-specificity platform. Breadth meant the fraction of unique TCRs that were SARS-CoV-2-associated, whereas depth meant the fraction of total T cells that were SARS-CoV-2-associated. Using the MIRA data, each spike-specific TCR was mapped to the spike region that the TCR reacts to and placed in a CD4 or CD8 class. Log10-transformed breadth and depth values were compared by one-way ANOVA with Sidak's multiple comparisons tests. TCRdb mirrors the immuneACCESS table, restricted to in-frame sequences. Some clones are absent from its copies; in checked studies, under half trace to an unresolved V gene, and the reason for the others is unknown. The V and J calls and clone size were taken over from that table, and D and trimming were inferred from the DNA. For this sample the table gives around 100,000 clones, of which approximately 84% were detected only once. Around a tenth of the sample comes from the top ten.

This clone was counted a few times. Its antigen has not been determined. The record has no base qualities; no much larger clone is one base away. The time point label of this sample denotes: baseline before first vaccination. Vaccinee samples were obtained from the UK trials COV001 and COV002, which included a single-blind randomized controlled phase 2/3 trial of AZD1222 (ChAdOx1 nCoV-19) in healthy adults. For TCRbeta chain sequencing, PBMC samples from trial participants were taken at day 0 and at day 28 after the second dose. From the cysteine through the phenylalanine, the CDR3 covers 12 amino acids. Of the read, only the CDR3 DNA is kept; its 36 bases are in frame from base 1. V is cut by 7 bases and J by 0 bases, and the space between the germline ends is 9 bases. Reading the germline V gene gives CDR1 SQVTM and CDR2 ANQGSEA. The paper as a whole reports these results and caveats: After two AZD1222 doses, spike-specific TCR breadth and depth were significantly higher than at day 0 and than in MenACWY recipients. The 56-69-year group was small, and its depth increase did not reach significance, likely because of low power. Reportedly, almost half of the unique spike-specific TCRs recognized epitopes lying outside the regions that are mutated in the B.1.351 and B.1.1.7 variants. Most participants were white British and females outnumbered males, and the authors suggested that clonal diversity may have been underestimated. Because no samples from the day 14 peak response were available, repertoires could be characterized only after the peak T cell response. Conclusions about previously exposed vaccinees are limited because only a handful of AZD1222 recipients were SARS-CoV-2 seropositive at baseline. The vaccine-associated CD4 TCRs covered the entire spike protein, and the dominant responses fell in regions 160-218 and 743-854.

Recombination linked TRBV29-1 to TRBJ1-1, with the D segment identity uncertain. The sequencing here drew on peripheral blood, taken on day 0 of AZD1222 vaccination. The sequence derives from an adult in good health. The sequenced DNA: TGCAGCGCGAGGAACGTGAACACTGAAGCTTTCTTT. Its translation reads: CSARNVNTEAFF.